This T cell receptor beta chain was retrieved from a study of T cells in Graves' hyperthyroidism and ophthalmopathy. The source material, RNA transcripts, was used to amplify TCR beta CDR3 regions. RT-PCR in the first round (using the HTBI primer set) targeted the TCR CDR3. TCRdb redid the calling of the multiplex PCR reads with MiXCR, one entry per CDR3 protein. The profile covers hundreds of thousands of distinct CDR3 sequences, with roughly 17% appearing a single time and 3.8% taken by the ten largest. With regard to this clonotype: A single base separates this from a much larger clone, so it may be a read error.

Input material: blood. The receptor was isolated from a woman in her thirties with Graves' hyperthyroidism.

This chain's CDR3 is CAIGDGGYPYEQYF. The CDR3 DNA reads TGTGCCATCGGGGACGGGGGCTACCCCTACGAGCAGTACTTC. J is TRBJ2-7 and V is TRBV10-3; D is possibly TRBD1 or TRBD2 (6 bases each). The CDR3 covers 14 residues. Per germline, CDR1 ENHRY and CDR2 SYGVKD. Trimming shortened V by 8 bases and J by 2 bases, and 16 bases separated the two germline ends.